Listed below are T cell receptor beta chains from one sample, sequenced in a study of prognosis after radiotherapy for stage I lung cancer. TCRdb analysed the multiplex PCR reads with MiXCR anew, one entry per CDR3 protein. The data contain tens of thousands of distinct CDR3 sequences, about 32% of them singletons. The material sequenced was PBMCs, taken before or after stereotactic body radiation therapy (not recorded which). These TCRs come from a donor aged 50 or older with non-small cell lung cancer. CDR3s include the opening cysteine and the closing phenylalanine or tryptophan. The order of the fields is clone size, J gene, D gene, V gene, CDR3 DNA, CDR3 protein. D genes are given only for firm matches. A clone size is listed for some rows: how often the clone was seen (once, few, many), or a class if it is expanded.

many TRBJ1-5 - TRBV7-9 TGTGCCACGCACCAGGTGGTTGGACAGCCCCAGCATTTT CATHQVVGQPQHF
many TRBJ1-1 - TRBV5-6 TGTGCCAGCAGCTTGGACCGGGACACTGAAGCTTTCTTT CASSLDRDTEAFF
- TRBJ1-1 - TRBV7-7 TGTGCTAGCAGCTTACCCAAGGGCTTGCCAGGGGCTGAAGCTTTCTTT CASSLPKGLPGAEAFF
many TRBJ1-1 TRBD1 TRBV28 TGTGCCAGCAGTTTTAGGTCCAGGGGGGGGGGGAACGCTGAAGCTTTCTTT CASSFRSRGGGNAEAFF
many TRBJ2-7 - TRBV6-9 TGTGCCAGCAGTTACTCAGGCCGATCCTATGCCTACGAGCAGTACTTC CASSYSGRSYAYEQYF
once TRBJ2-7 TRBD1 TRBV12-3/TRBV12-4 TGTGCCAGCAGTCGGACAGGGTGTAGTGAAGAGCAGTACTTC CASSRTGCSEEQYF
many TRBJ1-1 - TRBV2 TGTGCCAGCAGTGATGAGACGAACACTGAAGCTTTCTTT CASSDETNTEAFF
- TRBJ2-3 - TRBV5-1 TGCGCCAGCAGCTTAAATGTGGTCCACGCAGATACGCAGTATTTT CASSLNVVHADTQYF
many TRBJ2-3 TRBD2 TRBV5-1 TGCGCCAGCAGGGGGGGGTCCTTCACAGATACGCAGTATTTT CASRGGSFTDTQYF
many TRBJ2-5 - TRBV7-2 TGTGCCAGCAGCCCCCAGGGGTTTGGGGGAGAGACCCAGTACTTC CASSPQGFGGETQYF
many TRBJ2-5 - TRBV2 TGTGCCCGGAGGACTGGACAAGAGACCCAGTACTTC CARRTGQETQYF
once TRBJ2-2 TRBD1 TRBV5-1 TGCGCCAGCAGCTTTTCGCGGGGCCCGGGACAGGGGTCCGGGGAGCTGTTTTTT CASSFSRGPGQGSGELFF
many TRBJ1-3 - TRBV10-3 TGTGCCACCCGGGACACCTCTGGAAACACCATATATTTT CATRDTSGNTIYF
- TRBJ1-6 - TRBV25-1 TGTGCCAGCAGGCCGAGTCTTGAGACGGCACCCCTCCACTTT CASRPSLETAPLHF
- TRBJ2-3 TRBD2 TRBV27 TGTGCCAGCAGTTGGACTAGCGGGGCACATACGCAGTATTTT CASSWTSGAHTQYF
once TRBJ2-3 TRBD1 TRBV20-1 TGCAGTGCCCCTTTGCAGGGACAGGGGATAAATAAGCAGTATTTT CSAPLQGQGINKQYF
many TRBJ1-3 - TRBV6-2/TRBV6-3 TGTGCCAGCAGTTACTTCGGGGCTCGGCAGGGGGGAAACACCATATATTTT CASSYFGARQGGNTIYF
once TRBJ1-6 - TRBV30 TGTGCCTGGAGGGGCACGACAGGTGTTTCACCCCTCCACTTT CAWRGTTGVSPLHF
many TRBJ1-2 TRBD1 TRBV5-4 TGTGCCAGCAGCTTACGACAGGGCGTAGATGGCTACACCTTC CASSLRQGVDGYTF
- TRBJ2-4 - TRBV18 TGTGCCAGCTCACCGGACAGTCAAAACATTCAGTACTTC CASSPDSQNIQYF
many TRBJ2-7 - TRBV6-1 TGTGCCAGCGGGACGGGGGCTGAGGAGCAGTACTTC CASGTGAEEQYF
many TRBJ2-7 - TRBV4-1 TGCGCCAGCAGCCCCAGGCGTGGGAGCTCCTACGAGCAGTACTTC CASSPRRGSSYEQYF
- TRBJ1-2 - TRBV28 TGTGCCACACGGGAGACATCTGAGGGAGGCTACACCTTC CATRETSEGGYTF
many TRBJ2-1 - TRBV24-1 TGTGCCACCAGTGACCCAGGGCTGAGGCAGTTCTTC CATSDPGLRQFF
- TRBJ2-2 - TRBV5-1 TGCGCCAGCAGCGCGGTATTAGCGAACACCGGGGAGCTGTTTTTT CASSAVLANTGELFF
- TRBJ2-5 - TRBV2 TGTGCCAGCACCCCTCGCCAGGGGCGTATGGATACCCGGTACTTC CASTPRQGRMDTRYF
- TRBJ2-3 TRBD2 TRBV7-2 TGTGCCAGCAGCTTAGGGGCTAGCGGTAGCACAGATACGCAGTATTTT CASSLGASGSTDTQYF
many TRBJ1-2 - TRBV28 TGTGCCAGCGGCCAGGACTATGGCTACACCTTC CASGQDYGYTF
many TRBJ2-3 TRBD2 TRBV11-2 TGTGCCAGCAGCTTAGGACTAGCGGTGAGCACAGATACGCAGTATTTT CASSLGLAVSTDTQYF
many TRBJ2-7 TRBD2 TRBV19 TGTGCCAGTAGTATACTGCTAGCGGGAGGGTCCTACGAGCAGTACTTC CASSILLAGGSYEQYF
few TRBJ1-1 TRBD1 TRBV16 TGTGCCAGCAGCCAATCGACAGGGGGAACGAGGACTGAAGCTTTCTTT CASSQSTGGTRTEAFF
many TRBJ2-7 - TRBV28 TGTGCCAGCAGTATTCCGGGACACCCAGGTAACGAGCAGTACTTC CASSIPGHPGNEQYF
few TRBJ2-5 - TRBV6-2/TRBV6-3 TGTGCCAGCAGCTGGGGACGGCGCCAAGAGACCCAGTACTTC CASSWGRRQETQYF
- TRBJ2-2 - TRBV11-3 TGTGCCCGCCTGGGGGGAGGATGCGACACCGGGGAGCTGTTTTTT CARLGGGCDTGELFF
many TRBJ2-7 TRBD1 TRBV9 TGTGCCAGCAGCCCCGGGACAGGGAACAACGAGCAGTACTTC CASSPGTGNNEQYF
many TRBJ2-1 - TRBV2 TGTGCCAGCAGTGAAGCGCTTGGCGCAGGGGTACTGTTCTTC CASSEALGAGVLFF
many TRBJ2-1 - TRBV20-1 TGCAGTGCTAGGGGCTATAACAATGAGCAGTTCTTC CSARGYNNEQFF
many TRBJ1-1 - TRBV7-3 TGTGCCAGCAGCTTAACTCCGGAGAACACTGAAGCTTTCTTT CASSLTPENTEAFF
many TRBJ2-5 - TRBV30 TGTGCCTGGAGTGATACGGAGACCCAGTACTTC CAWSDTETQYF
once TRBJ1-4 - TRBV18 TGTGCCAGCTCATCACCGTGGTTTGGGAGCGGTGAAAAACTGTTTTTT CASSSPWFGSGEKLFF
many TRBJ1-5 TRBD1 TRBV10-3 TGTGCCATCAGTTACTCTACAGGGGTCGGTCAGCCCCAGCATTTT CAISYSTGVGQPQHF
many TRBJ1-1 TRBD1 TRBV7-2 TGTGCCAGCAGCTTAAGGGGACAGGGGGCGCAGGGAGAAGCTTTCTTT CASSLRGQGAQGEAFF
few TRBJ2-5 - TRBV9 TGTGCCAGCAGCGCTGGGGCAGGGAAAGAGACCCAGTACTTC CASSAGAGKETQYF
- TRBJ1-2 - TRBV7-2 TGTGCCAGCACCCTAAGCAGGGTGAACGTCTACACCTTC CASTLSRVNVYTF
- TRBJ2-1 TRBD2 TRBV20-1 TGCAGTGTGCGGGGGGGCAATGAGCAGTTCTTC CSVRGGNEQFF
many TRBJ2-3 - TRBV19 TGTGCCAGTAGTATAGATGGGGCAGGGGCCAGCACAGATACGCAGTATTTT CASSIDGAGASTDTQYF
- TRBJ1-6 TRBD1 TRBV5-1 TGCGCCAGCAGCCGGACCCTCCGGGACAGGGATTCGCCCCTCCACTTT CASSRTLRDRDSPLHF
many TRBJ1-5 TRBD1 TRBV3-1 TGTGCCAGCAGCCAAGGACAGGGCAGTCATCAGCCCCAGCATTTT CASSQGQGSHQPQHF
many TRBJ2-1 - TRBV6-1 TGTGCCAGCACCCACCCACCCCGGGGCAATGAGCAGTTCTTC CASTHPPRGNEQFF
- TRBJ1-2 - TRBV29-1 TGCAGCGTAATAATCTCCGCTTCTGGCTACACCTTC CSVIISASGYTF
many TRBJ2-1 TRBD2 TRBV19 TGTGCCAGTATCTCACGACTAGCGGGATCCTACAATGAGCAGTTCTTC CASISRLAGSYNEQFF
- TRBJ2-1 - TRBV6-5 TGTGCCAGCAGTTACACCGACAGGTCGTCCTACAATGAGCAGTTCTTC CASSYTDRSSYNEQFF